The rows below give T cell receptor beta chains drawn from one sample of a study of T cells in Graves' hyperthyroidism and ophthalmopathy. One entry per CDR3 protein, called by TCRdb with MiXCR from the multiplex PCR reads. Found here are 340,000 or so distinct CDR3 sequences, around a sixth of them singletons; the top ten hold 33%. The sequencing input was blood. The receptors were gathered from a man aged 30 to 45 with Graves' hyperthyroidism. CDR3s include the opening cysteine and the closing phenylalanine or tryptophan. The order of the fields is J gene, D gene, V gene, clone size, CDR3 protein, CDR3 DNA. The D gene is left open where the match is weak. Some rows have no size entry. The others give once, few or many, or a class for an expanded clone.

j_call: TRBJ1-1; d_call: NA; v_call: TRBV6-1; clone_size: few; cdr3_aa: CASSSFRDHEAFF; cdr3_nt: TGTGCCAGCAGCTCGTTTCGGGATCATGAAGCTTTCTTT
j_call: TRBJ2-7; d_call: NA; v_call: TRBV7-9; clone_size: NA; cdr3_aa: CASSHRDTFYEQYF; cdr3_nt: TGTGCCAGCAGCCATCGGGACACCTTTTACGAGCAGTACTTC
j_call: TRBJ1-1; d_call: NA; v_call: TRBV11-2; clone_size: NA; cdr3_aa: CASSLGISTEAFF; cdr3_nt: TGTGCCAGCAGCTTAGGGATTTCCACTGAAGCTTTCTTT
j_call: TRBJ1-3; d_call: NA; v_call: TRBV11-2; clone_size: few; cdr3_aa: CASSTPGNTIYF; cdr3_nt: TGTGCCAGCAGTACGCCTGGAAACACCATATATTTT
j_call: TRBJ2-1; d_call: TRBD1; v_call: TRBV2; clone_size: few; cdr3_aa: CASTRGTGGDEQFF; cdr3_nt: TGTGCCAGCACCCGAGGTACAGGGGGCGATGAGCAGTTCTTC
j_call: TRBJ1-3; d_call: NA; v_call: TRBV6-5; clone_size: NA; cdr3_aa: CASSYSIQGPTGNTIYF; cdr3_nt: TGTGCCAGCAGTTACTCAATCCAGGGCCCAACTGGAAACACCATATATTTT
j_call: TRBJ2-1; d_call: NA; v_call: TRBV3-1; clone_size: NA; cdr3_aa: CASSHAPGQGALAGGPNEQFF; cdr3_nt: TGTGCCAGCAGCCATGCACCGGGACAGGGGGCTCTAGCGGGAGGGCCGAATGAGCAGTTCTTC
j_call: TRBJ1-4; d_call: NA; v_call: TRBV4-1; clone_size: many; cdr3_aa: CASSQGGVGTPSSINEKLFF; cdr3_nt: TGCGCCAGCAGCCAAGGGGGAGTCGGGACACCGAGTAGCATAAATGAAAAACTGTTTTTT
j_call: TRBJ2-7; d_call: NA; v_call: TRBV5-8; clone_size: many; cdr3_aa: CASSPGGRGTYGQYF; cdr3_nt: TGTGCCAGCAGCCCGGGGGGCAGGGGCACTTATGGGCAGTACTTC
j_call: TRBJ2-4; d_call: NA; v_call: TRBV28; clone_size: NA; cdr3_aa: CASSLVGKNIQYF; cdr3_nt: TGTGCCAGCAGTTTAGTTGGCAAAAACATTCAGTACTTC
j_call: TRBJ2-3; d_call: NA; v_call: TRBV18; clone_size: many; cdr3_aa: CASSSSEGTDTQYF; cdr3_nt: TGTGCCAGCTCATCGTCGGAGGGGACAGATACGCAGTATTTT
j_call: TRBJ2-1; d_call: NA; v_call: TRBV24-1; clone_size: NA; cdr3_aa: CATSPPGGRGYNEQFF; cdr3_nt: TGTGCCACCAGCCCCCCCGGGGGAAGGGGGTACAATGAGCAGTTCTTC